The 4 T cell receptor beta chains below were found in one sample sequenced in a study of patients and donors after allogeneic stem cell transplantation. TCRdb recomputed calls from the RT-PCR reads with MiXCR, one row per CDR3 protein. Of about 110,000 distinct CDR3 sequences listed, roughly 37% are singletons. What was sequenced was blood, either unsorted or a sorted T cell fraction (not recorded which). The receptors derive from a human donor who was either an allogeneic HSCT recipient or a stem cell or donor lymphocyte infusion donor (not recorded which). It is not recorded whose cells these are; they may come from a transplant donor.

This clonotype was recorded many times. The chain joins TRBV6-5 to TRBJ1-2, with D uncertain. Deletions cut 1 base from V and 6 bases from J, with 18 bases between. Germline V gives CDR1 MNHEY, CDR2 SVGAGI. The CDR3 sequence is 16 residues long. Here the CDR3 reads CASSYFGRAEHDGYTF. CDR3 coding DNA: TGTGCCAGCAGTTACTTCGGTAGGGCGGAGCACGATGGCTACACCTTC.

The chain joins TRBV12-5 to TRBJ2-1; D is possibly TRBD1 (6 bases). This CDR3 region has 13 residues. Trimming took 7 bases from V and 7 from J, leaving 14 bases between them. Looked up from germline, CDR1 is LGHNT and CDR2 is FRNRAP. The CDR3 DNA sequence: TGTGCTAGTGCCCATGGGGGCGGGAATGAGCAGTTCTTC. Its translation: CASAHGGGNEQFF.

The chain has TRBV24-1 and TRBJ2-1; no clear D. V shed 4 bases and J shed 4 bases, with 10 bases lying between them. This CDR3 contains 14 residues. Germline CDR1 reads KGHDR; CDR2 reads SFDVKD. CDR3 bases: TGTGCCACCAGTGACCCGAGGCGGTACAATGAGCAGTTCTTC. The encoded protein is CATSDPRRYNEQFF.

This clonotype was recorded at least ten times. The chain links TRBV20-1 to TRBJ1-2; D is unclear. Looked up from germline, CDR1 is DFQATT and CDR2 is SNEGSKA (reference sequence). CDR3 length: 13 residues. The CDR3 loop reads CTLQSHLGRGYTF. CDR3 nucleotide sequence: TGCACCCTCCAGTCGCACCTCGGGCGCGGCTACACCTTC.